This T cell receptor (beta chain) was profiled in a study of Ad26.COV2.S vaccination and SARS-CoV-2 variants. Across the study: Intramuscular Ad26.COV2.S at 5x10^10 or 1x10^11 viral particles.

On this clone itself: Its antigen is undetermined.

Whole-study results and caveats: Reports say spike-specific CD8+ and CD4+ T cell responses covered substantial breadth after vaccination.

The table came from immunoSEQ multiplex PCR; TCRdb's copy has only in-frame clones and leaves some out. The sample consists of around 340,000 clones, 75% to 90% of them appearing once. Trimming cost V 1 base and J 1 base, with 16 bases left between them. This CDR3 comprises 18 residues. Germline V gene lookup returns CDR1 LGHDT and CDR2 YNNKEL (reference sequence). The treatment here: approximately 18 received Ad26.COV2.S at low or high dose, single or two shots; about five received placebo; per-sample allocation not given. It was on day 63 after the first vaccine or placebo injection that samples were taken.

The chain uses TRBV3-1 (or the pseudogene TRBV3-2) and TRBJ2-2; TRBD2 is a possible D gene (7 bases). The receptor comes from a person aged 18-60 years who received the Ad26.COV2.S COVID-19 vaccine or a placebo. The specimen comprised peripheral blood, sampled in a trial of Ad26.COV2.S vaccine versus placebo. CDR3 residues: CASSQGRGAVRNTGELFF. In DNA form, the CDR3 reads TGTGCCAGCAGCCAAGGTCGGGGGGCGGTTAGGAACACCGGGGAGCTGTTTTTT.